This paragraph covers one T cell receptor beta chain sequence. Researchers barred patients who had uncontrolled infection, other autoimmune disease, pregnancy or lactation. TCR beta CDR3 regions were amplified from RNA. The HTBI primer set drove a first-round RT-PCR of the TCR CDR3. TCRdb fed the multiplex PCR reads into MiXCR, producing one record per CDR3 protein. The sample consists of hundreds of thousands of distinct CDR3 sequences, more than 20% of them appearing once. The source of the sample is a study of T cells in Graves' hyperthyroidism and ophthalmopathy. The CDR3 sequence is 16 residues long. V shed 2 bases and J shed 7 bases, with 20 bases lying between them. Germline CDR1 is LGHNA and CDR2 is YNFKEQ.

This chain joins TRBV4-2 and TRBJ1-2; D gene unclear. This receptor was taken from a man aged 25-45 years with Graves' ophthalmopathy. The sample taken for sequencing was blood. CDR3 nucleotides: TGTGCCAGCAGCCAACGACCCCCTGTTGAATACGGTGGCTACACCTTC. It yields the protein CASSQRPPVEYGGYTF.